The sequence of this T cell receptor (beta chain) was determined in a study of T cells after yellow fever vaccination. CDR1 and CDR2 from the germline V gene are SGHTA and FQGTGA. CDR3 length equals 13 residues. Trimming removed 4 bases at V and 6 bases at J, with 11 bases between. This clonotype was counted at least ten times. Each CDR3 protein gets one entry after TCRdb re-called the 5' RACE reads with MiXCR. The table lists 250,000 or so distinct CDR3 sequences, roughly 3.5% of them singletons. Sequencing was performed on PBMCs, taken 15 days after the yellow fever booster vaccination. The TCR was taken from a man younger than 35 who received the YFV17D yellow fever vaccine. The chain is built from TRBV7-3 and TRBJ2-3, with D hard to call. The CDR3: CASSYVDWDTQYF. CDR3 DNA sequence: TGTGCCAGCAGCTACGTTGACTGGGATACGCAGTATTTT.